The 9 T cell receptor beta chains given below trace back to one sample, sequenced in a study of CD8 T cells in Susac syndrome. An amount of RNA that ranged from roughly 0.5 to 1 ug was reverse transcribed with random hexamers. TCRdb re-called the immunoSEQ multiplex PCR reads with MiXCR, one entry per CDR3 protein. The sample lists hundreds of thousands of distinct CDR3 sequences; 95% were seen once. Material: CD4+ T cells from PBMCs. These receptors originate from a human donor with multiple sclerosis.

This chain connects TRBV6-2 or TRBV6-3 to TRBJ2-1, with D possibly being TRBD1 (5 bases). CDR3 length: 13 amino acids. In germline, CDR1 is MNHEY, CDR2 SVGEGT. Trimming shortened V by 5 bases and J by 8 bases, and 13 bases separated the two germline ends. This CDR3 is CASSKTRGYEQFF. The CDR3 DNA follows: TGTGCCAGCAGTAAAACAAGGGGCTATGAGCAGTTCTTC.

V gene TRBV4-2 combines with J gene TRBJ2-6; TRBD2 aligns across 9 bases. The CDR3 sequence is 20 residues long. CDR1 LGHNA and CDR2 YNFKEQ come from the germline V gene. V was pared by 3 bases and J by 0 bases, with 12 bases of the junction left unmatched. The DNA of the CDR3 is TGTGCCAGCAGCCACAACCGACTAGCGGAGGGAAACTCTGGGGCCAACGTCCTGACTTTC. As protein: CASSHNRLAEGNSGANVLTF.

The chain carries TRBV14 and TRBJ2-1, with 8 bases matching TRBD1. This CDR3 region has 15 residues. Trimming took 4 bases from V and 3 from J; bases not matched to a gene: 5. Germline lookup yields CDR1 SGHDN and CDR2 FVKESK. CDR3 amino acids: CASSRGQGYYNEQFF. Here the CDR3 DNA reads TGTGCCAGCAGCCGCGGACAGGGCTACTACAATGAGCAGTTCTTC.

The V gene is TRBV27, the J gene TRBJ1-2, with D possibly TRBD1 on 6 matching bases. The V gene's germline CDR1 is MNHEY and CDR2 SMNVEV (reference sequence). Trimming removed 2 bases at V and 7 bases at J, with 20 bases between. The CDR3 covers 16 residues. CDR3 bases: TGTGCCAGCAGTTTACGGGGGGGCGGGTTCGCGGCTGGCTACACCTTC. It is translated as CASSLRGGGFAAGYTF.

This chain joins TRBV7-9 and TRBJ2-1; D is possibly TRBD2 (7 bases). V lost 5 bases and J 0 bases, leaving 20 bases between the germline ends. The V gene's germline CDR1 is SEHNR and CDR2 FQNEAQ (reference sequence). CDR3 length: 18 residues. For the CDR3, the DNA is TGTGCCAGCAGCACAGGCGACAGGCGCGGGAGCTCCTACAATGAGCAGTTCTTC. This codes for CASSTGDRRGSSYNEQFF.

This clonotype was seen once. This sequence joins TRBV6-6 and TRBJ2-7; D unresolved. Trimming shortened V by 3 bases and J by 0 bases, and 6 bases separated the two germline ends. CDR1 MNHNY and CDR2 SVGAGI come from the germline V gene (reference sequence). The CDR3 spans 13 residues. The CDR3 sequence is CASSYEDSYEQYF. The CDR3 bases are TGTGCCAGCAGTTATGAGGACTCCTACGAGCAGTACTTC.

This chain links TRBV29-1 with TRBJ2-3; TRBD2 agrees at 7 bases. The CDR3 is 12 amino acids. Germline CDR1 and CDR2: SQVTM and ANQGSEA. V lost 4 bases and J lost 3; bases outside the gene matches: 1. In DNA form, the CDR3 reads TGCAGCGTTGGGGGGGGGACAGATACGCAGTATTTT. This translates into CSVGGGTDTQYF.

The chain couples TRBV6-1 to TRBJ1-2, with a weak D call TRBD1 (5 bases). The CDR3 loop spans 14 amino acids. Germline V gene data show CDR1 as MNHNS and CDR2 as SASEGT. Trimming stripped 6 bases from V and 2 bases from J, with 13 bases between. The chain's CDR3 is CASSQPTANYGYTF. The CDR3 DNA reads TGTGCCAGCAGCCAGCCGACAGCAAACTATGGCTACACCTTC.

The chain combines TRBV5-1 with TRBJ2-1; D is undetermined. Deletions cut 2 bases from V and 1 base from J, with 16 bases between. This CDR3 has 17 residues. Looked up from germline, CDR1 is SGHRS and CDR2 is YFSETQ. In DNA, the CDR3 is TGCGCCAGCAGCTTTGAAGTGTCAGCTTTATCCTACAATGAGCAGTTCTTC. Its protein product is CASSFEVSALSYNEQFF.